Each of the 29 T cell receptor beta chains below was sequenced from the same sample in a study of tissue T cells after allogeneic stem cell transplantation. Only in-frame clones appear in the TCRdb table, and some are missing; sequencing was by immunoSEQ multiplex PCR. This repertoire shows some 7,600 clones, about 51% found once; its top ten account for about 6.7%. Noted time point: mouse harvest day 7 after allogeneic transplant. Mouse grafts combined 10^7 T-cell-depleted bone marrow cells with 10^6 splenic CD5+ T cells. Material: gut tissue. Every receptor here comes from a female BALB/c mouse given C57BL/6 T cells with graft-versus-host disease after an allogeneic hematopoietic cell transplant.

On this clone itself: Any gene name here is a mouse gene name. The read stops 1 residue short of the end of the CDR3; the missing end is completed from the germline J gene. The rearrangement uses TRBV13-3 and TRBJ1-3; TRBD1 matches at 8 bases. J was trimmed by 3 bases and V by 9 bases; bases with no gene match: 2. Germline values: CDR1 NNHDY, CDR2 SYVADS. The CDR3 is 12 amino acids. The DNA read from the CDR3 is TGTGCCACGGACAGGGATGGAAATACGCTCTAT. This codes for CATDRDGNTLY. The CDR3 in full is CATDRDGNTLYF.

This clone was seen only a few times. The gene symbols are mouse symbols. With the read ending 1 residue before the CDR3 end, the germline J gene is used to fill in that end. This sequence joins TRBV26 and TRBJ2-5; 9 bases map to TRBD1. The CDR3 is 14 residues long. Germline V gene data show CDR1 as KGHPV and CDR2 as FQNQEV (reference sequence). The J segment lost 6 bases and the V segment lost 3 bases, leaving 4 bases of the junction unmatched. The CDR3 spells CASSLRDRVDTQYF. The sequenced part of the CDR3 DNA is TGTGCCAGCAGTCTCCGGGACAGGGTGGACACCCAGTAC.

A remark on this clone: Gene labels here are mouse ones. The sequenced fragment ends 1 residue before the CDR3 boundary, so the rest is inferred from the germline J gene. The chain combines TRBV13-3 with TRBJ1-1; D perhaps matches TRBD1 (6 bases). Trimming removed 6 bases at V and 0 bases at J, with 9 bases between. Germline CDR1 and CDR2: NNHDY and SYVADS. The CDR3 consists of 13 residues. The covered CDR3 bases are TGTGCCAGCACCCCAGGGGCAAACACAGAAGTCTTC. Amino acid sequence: CASTPGANTEVF. From start to end, the CDR3 is CASTPGANTEVFF.

By sample share, this clone is medium-sized. The germline and genes are mouse ones. The CDR3 DNA, read in part, is TGTGCTAGCAGTCTGGGACAGGGCACAGAAGTCTTC. This encodes CASSLGQGTEVF. The CDR3 as a whole reads CASSLGQGTEVFF. This rearrangement joins TRBV29 to TRBJ1-1; 9 bases align to TRBD1. The read falls 1 residue short of the CDR3 end, and the missing part is taken from the germline J gene. From germline, CDR1 is MSHET and CDR2 SYDVDS. The CDR3 length is 13 residues. Trimming took 5 bases from V and 4 from J; bases not matched to a gene: 2.

About this clone: Mouse gene names apply. The CDR3 end lies 1 residue beyond the end of the read and is filled in from the germline J gene. This sequence joins TRBV4 and TRBJ2-1, with D maybe TRBD1 (5 bases). V lost 3 bases and J lost 6, with 6 bases in between. The CDR3 spans 12 residues. The V gene's germline CDR1 is LGHDT and CDR2 YNNKQL (reference sequence). The part of the CDR3 DNA that was read is TGTGCCAGCAGCTACAGGGTTGCTGAGCAGTTC. The encoded protein is CASSYRVAEQF. The entire CDR3 sequence reads CASSYRVAEQFF.

This clone was detected a few times. Gene names and germline refer to mouse. The read halts 1 residue ahead of the CDR3 end, with the missing end drawn from the germline J gene. The gene calls are TRBV23 and TRBJ1-4; no DNA check was done on the table's D call, TRBD1. This CDR3 is 14 amino acids long. In germline, CDR1 is KGHTA, CDR2 FQNQQP. The sequenced part of the CDR3 DNA is TGCTCCAGCAGTCCGGGACAGCCCAACGAAAGATTATTT. It is translated as CSSSPGQPNERLF. The complete CDR3 reads CSSSPGQPNERLFF.

As to this clone: Genes and germline are mouse. The read ends 1 residue early relative to the CDR3; the germline J gene fills the gap. This chain links TRBV12-2 with TRBJ1-4, with D unclear. Germline CDR1 and CDR2: SGHLS and HYDKME. This CDR3 has 14 amino acids. V lost 1 base to trimming and J lost 3 bases, with 8 bases between them. The CDR3: CASSLGVPNERLFF. The covered CDR3 bases are TGTGCCAGCTCTCTTGGGGTCCCCAACGAAAGATTATTT.

About this clone: Mouse gene names apply. Read coverage stops 1 residue before the CDR3 terminus; the germline J gene supplies the remainder. V and J are TRBV26 and TRBJ2-3, with D unresolved. V lost 3 bases and J 2 bases, leaving 6 bases between the germline ends. The V gene's germline CDR1 is KGHPV and CDR2 FQNQEV (reference sequence). The CDR3 consists of 13 residues. This chain's CDR3 is CASSLGVAETLYF. CDR3 DNA, as far as it was read: TGTGCCAGCAGTCTCGGGGTTGCAGAAACGCTGTAT.

This clone has just a few counts. Germline and genes here are mouse. The CDR3 end lies 1 residue beyond the end of the read and is filled in from the germline J gene. The gene calls are TRBV13-1 and TRBJ2-7; D perhaps matches TRBD2 (5 bases). Germline V gene lookup returns CDR1 NSHNY and CDR2 SYGAGN. The CDR3 is 13 amino acids. Trimming pared 1 base from V and 6 bases from J, leaving 11 bases between. The CDR3 is CASSDSGVGEQYF. The DNA read from the CDR3 is TGTGCCAGCAGTGATAGTGGGGTGGGTGAACAGTAC.

This clone is labeled medium-sized. Here the gene names and germline are mouse. CDR3 bases read: TGTGCAAGCAGCTTAGAAGACAGGGGGTATGAACAGTAC. The encoded protein is CASSLEDRGYEQY. The full-length CDR3 reads as CASSLEDRGYEQYF. This sequence joins TRBV16 and TRBJ2-7; TRBD1 aligns across 9 bases. The CDR3 goes on 1 residue after the read ends, and that part is filled in from the germline J gene. From germline, CDR1 is SGHSA and CDR2 FRNQAP. V was pared by 0 bases and J by 4 bases, with 1 base of the junction left unmatched. CDR3 length equals 14 residues.

This clone has a handful of counts. Gene labels here are mouse ones. CDR3 DNA, as far as it was read: TGCACCTGCAGTGCAGAAGGCAGGGGGCGAGAAACGCTGTAT. This codes for CTCSAEGRGRETLY. The complete CDR3 protein is CTCSAEGRGRETLYF. This chain joins TRBV1 and TRBJ2-3; 8 bases match TRBD1. The read halts 1 residue ahead of the CDR3 end, with the missing end drawn from the germline J gene. Germline CDR1 is NSQYPW and CDR2 is LRSPGD (reference sequence). The junction had 4 bases not matched to a gene; V was cut back by 0 bases and J by 5 bases. This CDR3 has 15 amino acids.

Of note for this clone: Here the gene names and germline are mouse. The read stops 1 residue short of the end of the CDR3; the missing end is completed from the germline J gene. This rearrangement joins TRBV12-2 to TRBJ2-7; D not resolved. The ends were cut back, 0 bases at V and 6 bases at J, with 8 bases in the middle. The CDR3 has 12 amino acids. Germline V lookup: CDR1 SGHLS, CDR2 HYDKME. CDR3 protein: CASSLREVEQYF. CDR3 DNA (partial): TGTGCCAGCTCTCTCAGAGAGGTTGAACAGTAC.

A few counts support this clone. Gene and germline names: mouse. The observed sequence ends 1 residue before the CDR3 terminus, with the missing tail filled in from the germline J gene. The V gene is TRBV3, the J gene TRBJ2-7; 8 bases agree with TRBD1. The CDR3 has 15 amino acids. From germline, CDR1 is SNHLY and CDR2 FYNGKV (reference sequence). The junction had 3 bases not matched to a gene; V was cut back by 1 base and J by 1 base. The CDR3 sequence: CASSLVQGASYEQYF. CDR3 DNA (partial): TGTGCCAGCAGCTTAGTGCAGGGGGCGTCCTATGAACAGTAC.

The sample holds a few counts of this clone. Gene and germline names: mouse. The CDR3 extends 1 residue past the end of the read, so its final part is completed from the germline J gene. The identical CDR3 is also encoded by other nucleotide sequences in the sample. The chain links TRBV26 to TRBJ1-2; D is uncertain. The CDR3 is 13 residues long. Germline-derived CDR1 and CDR2 are KGHPV and FQNQEV (reference sequence). Trimming left V 0 bases short and J 0 bases short, with 2 bases between. The sequenced CDR3 bases are TGTGCCAGCAGTCTGTCGGCAAACTCCGACTACACC. Protein sequence: CASSLSANSDYT. The full-length CDR3 reads as CASSLSANSDYTF.

With regard to this clone: Gene names are mouse gene names. The read gets to within 1 residue of the CDR3 end, and the germline J gene fills in the rest. The V and J genes are TRBV4 and TRBJ2-5, with TRBD2 matching over 7 bases. Germline V gives CDR1 LGHDT, CDR2 YNNKQL (reference sequence). V shed 4 bases, J shed 3 bases, and the junction held 1 base outside the gene matches. This CDR3 is 13 amino acids long. The sequenced part of the CDR3 DNA is TGTGCCAGCAGCTTCTGGGGGCAAGACACCCAGTAC. As protein: CASSFWGQDTQY. The CDR3 reads in full as CASSFWGQDTQYF.

Concerning this clone itself: All gene names here are mouse names. The read terminates 1 residue ahead of where the CDR3 ends, so the germline J gene completes it. The V call is TRBV5, the J call TRBJ2-7; the match to TRBD2 covers 11 bases. The CDR3 is made up of 14 amino acids. V gave up 3 bases and J gave up 6 bases; unmatched junction bases: 4. CDR1 and CDR2 (germline): LGHNA, YNLKQL (reference sequence). The CDR3 spells CASSQTGGDLEQYF. CDR3 DNA, as far as it was read: TGTGCCAGCAGCCAGACTGGGGGGGATCTTGAACAGTAC.

As concerns this clone: Gene labels here are mouse ones. Incomplete CDR3 DNA: TGTGCCAGCAGCCCCACAGGGAACGGAGAAGTCTTC. Translated, it gives CASSPTGNGEVF. The full CDR3 sequence reads CASSPTGNGEVFF. The chain is built from TRBV5 and TRBJ1-1, with D maybe TRBD1 (6 bases). The CDR3 end is not reached by the read, which stops 1 residue before it; the germline J gene fills it in. V was cut by 4 bases and J by 7 bases, with 13 bases left in between. This CDR3 has 13 residues. From germline, CDR1 is LGHNA and CDR2 YNLKQL (reference sequence).

On this clone itself: The genes and germline here are from mouse. The CDR3 end is not reached by the read, which stops 1 residue before it; the germline J gene fills it in. The J gene is TRBJ2-5, the V gene TRBV12-1; D gene unclear. Germline-derived CDR1 and CDR2 are SGHSN and HYEKVE. The CDR3 contains 12 residues. V lost 3 bases to trimming and J lost 0 bases, with 3 bases between them. This CDR3 is CASSINQDTQYF. CDR3 DNA, as far as it was read: TGTGCCAGCTCTATTAACCAAGACACCCAGTAC.

As for this clone: Gene names denote mouse genes. Read coverage stops 1 residue before the CDR3 terminus; the germline J gene supplies the remainder. The V gene is TRBV14, the J gene TRBJ2-5; the match to TRBD1 covers 7 bases. The CDR3 is made up of 14 amino acids. Germline lookup yields CDR1 SGHDT and CDR2 FRDEAV. V lost 5 bases to trimming and J lost 2 bases; unmatched junction nucleotides: 5. The CDR3 sequence is CASSLQGSQDTQYF. The CDR3 DNA, read in part, is TGTGCCAGCAGCCTACAGGGGTCCCAAGACACCCAGTAC.

Regarding this clone: Gene and germline names: mouse. Sequencing ends 1 residue short of the CDR3 end; the germline J gene provides the rest. The chain has TRBV13-3 and TRBJ1-3; D may be TRBD1 (6 bases). CDR3 length equals 14 residues. V was pared by 5 bases and J by 0 bases, with 9 bases between. The germline V gene encodes CDR1 NNHDY and CDR2 SYVADS. CDR3 protein: CASRDRNSGNTLYF. The CDR3 DNA, read in part, is TGTGCCAGCAGGGACAGAAATTCTGGAAATACGCTCTAT.

Of note for this clone: Gene names and germline refer to mouse. The missing CDR3 end, 1 residue past where the read stops, is filled in from the germline J gene. The V and J genes are TRBV26 and TRBJ2-2, with TRBD2 as a possible D gene (7 bases). Germline CDR1 reads KGHPV; CDR2 reads FQNQEV (reference sequence). V gave up 3 bases and J gave up 4 bases, with 9 bases separating them. CDR3 length equals 14 residues. The CDR3 sequence is CASSLWGATGQLYF. The part of the CDR3 DNA that was read is TGTGCCAGCAGTCTTTGGGGGGCCACCGGGCAGCTCTAC.

Worth noting for this clone: Genes and germline come from the mouse. The read terminates 1 residue ahead of where the CDR3 ends, so the germline J gene completes it. The genes are TRBV26 and TRBJ1-1, with unresolved D. Germline V gene data show CDR1 as KGHPV and CDR2 as FQNQEV (reference sequence). The V end lost 2 bases, the J end lost 0 bases, and 4 bases lay between the germline ends. The CDR3 totals 13 residues. CDR3 bases read: TGTGCCAGCAGTCTGGGAGCAAACACAGAAGTCTTC. Amino acids: CASSLGANTEVF. Given in full, the CDR3 is CASSLGANTEVFF.

Points on this clone: Genes and germline are mouse. The covered CDR3 bases are TGTGCCAGCAGCCTCAGGGGGAGGTCCGACTACACC. Its protein product is CASSLRGRSDYT. The whole CDR3 region reads CASSLRGRSDYTF. V is TRBV3 and J is TRBJ1-2; 7 bases are a match to TRBD1. The sequence runs out 1 residue before the end of the CDR3; the remainder is reconstructed from the germline J gene. This CDR3 is 13 amino acids long. V shed 5 bases, J shed 5 bases, and the junction held 5 bases outside the gene matches. Germline values: CDR1 SNHLY, CDR2 FYNGKV (reference sequence).

For this clone: Any gene name here is a mouse gene name. Partial CDR3 DNA: TGTGCAAGCAGCTTAGATCTAATAGGGAATTCGCCCCTCTAC. Its translation: CASSLDLIGNSPLY. The CDR3 as a whole reads CASSLDLIGNSPLYF. The chain uses TRBV16 and TRBJ1-6, with D uncertain. The CDR3 extends 1 residue past the end of the read, so its final part is completed from the germline J gene. TRBJ1-6 is sorted into the ORF group, with uncertain function. V was shortened by 0 bases and J by 7 bases, with 10 bases between the two germline ends. CDR1 and CDR2 from the germline V gene are SGHSA and FRNQAP. The CDR3 is 15 residues long.

About this clone itself: Gene names follow the mouse nomenclature. Read data end 1 residue before the CDR3 end; the end is taken from the germline J gene. The chain is built from TRBV26 and TRBJ1-1; D remains unclear. The CDR3 extends over 13 amino acids. In germline, CDR1 is KGHPV, CDR2 FQNQEV (reference sequence). V was cut by 2 bases and J by 0 bases, with 4 bases left in between. CDR3 in amino acids: CASSLEANTEVFF. CDR3 DNA (partial): TGTGCCAGCAGTCTGGAAGCAAACACAGAAGTCTTC.

The sample holds one count of this clone. Genes and germline are mouse. The read halts 1 residue ahead of the CDR3 end, with the missing end drawn from the germline J gene. V is TRBV3 and J is TRBJ1-1, with TRBD1 as a possible D gene (6 bases). The germline gives CDR1 SNHLY, CDR2 FYNGKV (reference sequence). The CDR3 has 13 residues. V lost 7 bases, J lost 1 base, and 10 bases lay in between. CDR3: CASMGGRNTEVFF. The DNA read from the CDR3 is TGTGCCAGCATGGGGGGGCGGAACACAGAAGTCTTC.

For this clone: Mouse names are used for the genes. Read sequence stops 1 residue before the CDR3 end, and the germline J gene provides the missing end. The chain has TRBV5 and TRBJ1-1, with a weak D call TRBD1 (5 bases). Germline values: CDR1 LGHNA, CDR2 YNLKQL (reference sequence). This CDR3 is built from 14 residues. Trimming took 0 bases from V and 4 from J, leaving 9 bases between them. The covered CDR3 bases are TGTGCCAGCAGCCAAGAGGACAAAATCACAGAAGTCTTC. This encodes CASSQEDKITEVF. The whole CDR3 region reads CASSQEDKITEVFF.

Turning to this clone: Here the gene names and germline are mouse. The sequence runs out 1 residue before the end of the CDR3; the remainder is reconstructed from the germline J gene. The chain is built from TRBV12-2 and TRBJ2-1; possible D gene TRBD2, 6 bases. Germline V gene sequence: CDR1 SGHLS, CDR2 HYDKME. Trimming took 2 bases from V and 3 from J, leaving 7 bases between them. The CDR3 is 13 amino acids. This CDR3 is CASSPTGYAEQFF. The sequenced part of the CDR3 DNA is TGTGCCAGCTCTCCGACTGGCTATGCTGAGCAGTTC. The full variable domain, in which reference TRBV12-2 and TRBJ2-1 provide the parts outside the CDR3, is NSGVVQSPRYIIKGKGERSILKCIPISGHLSVAWYQQTQGQELKFFIQHYDKMERDKGNLPSRFSVQQFDDYHSEMNMSALELEDSAVYFCASSPTGYAEQFFGPGTRLTVL.

In its sample, this clone was seen a few times. The genes and germline here are from mouse. The read ends 1 residue early relative to the CDR3; the germline J gene fills the gap. The chain uses TRBV20 and TRBJ1-1, with a tentative D call TRBD1 (5 bases). Per germline, CDR1 GFQATS and CDR2 STVNSAI. Trimming took 1 base from V and 3 from J, leaving 6 bases between them. The CDR3 spans 12 residues. The chain's CDR3 is CGARGTHTEVFF. CDR3 DNA (partial): TGTGGTGCTAGGGGGACACACACAGAAGTCTTC.